One and the same sample provided the 6 T cell receptor beta chains below, sequenced in a study of T cells in localized non-small cell lung cancer. Produced via immunoSEQ multiplex PCR; TCRdb's table is partial and in-frame only. The sample lists 12,000 to 15,000 clones; 65% to 85% were seen once. The material sequenced was peripheral blood, taken before any cancer treatment. These receptors came from a female donor aged 60 or older with stage I squamous cell lung carcinoma.

J is TRBJ2-3 and V is TRBV7-2, with a possible D match to TRBD1 (6 bases). V lost 5 bases to trimming and J lost 2 bases, with 11 bases between them. The CDR3 runs 14 residues. Germline assignment: CDR1 SGHTA and CDR2 FQGNSA. CDR3 sequence reads: CASSMTGPTDTQYF. CDR3 bases: TGTGCCAGCAGCATGACAGGTCCCACAGATACGCAGTATTTT. The full variable domain, in which reference TRBV7-2 and TRBJ2-3 provide the parts outside the CDR3, is GAGVSQSPSNKVTEKGKDVELRCDPISGHTALYWYRQSLGQGLEFLIYFQGNSAPDKSGLPSDRFSAERTGGSVSTLTIQRTQQEDSAVYLCASSMTGPTDTQYFGPGTRLTVL.

The CDR3 region is CASSPGQVNNQPQHF. DNA of the CDR3: TGTGCCAGCAGCCCGGGACAGGTGAACAATCAGCCCCAGCATTTT. J is TRBJ1-5 and V is TRBV6-5, with 8 bases matching TRBD1. Germline V gene lookup returns CDR1 MNHEY and CDR2 SVGAGI. Germline trimming cut 6 bases from V and 3 bases from J; bases unmatched to any gene: 7. The CDR3 is 15 residues long.

The gene calls are TRBV18 and TRBJ2-3; D is uncertain. Per germline, CDR1 KGHSH and CDR2 LQKENI. V lost 3 bases and J lost 2, with 3 bases in between. This CDR3 comprises 12 residues. CDR3 DNA: TGTGCCAGCTCACCGCCCACAGATACGCAGTATTTT. Protein product: CASSPPTDTQYF.

The chain recombines TRBV30 with TRBJ2-7; no definite D call. Trimming left V 3 bases short and J 6 bases short, with 9 bases between. There are 11 residues in the CDR3. CDR1 and CDR2 (germline): GTSNPN, SVGIG (reference sequence). CDR3 nucleotide sequence: TGTGCCTGGAGAGTAGGCACCGAGCAGTACTTC. Residues: CAWRVGTEQYF.

The chain employs TRBV2 and TRBJ2-5; tentative D call: TRBD2 (5 bases). Germline V gives CDR1 SNHLY, CDR2 FYNNEI. V lost 3 bases and J lost 5, with 10 bases in between. The CDR3 runs 13 residues. CDR3 bases: TGTGCCAGCAGTGACGGGGATCGGGAGACCCAGTACTTC. Translation gives CASSDGDRETQYF.

For the CDR3, the DNA is TGTGCCAGCAGTTCCCCCGACCTCTCTGGAAACACCATATATTTT. This encodes CASSSPDLSGNTIYF. This rearrangement joins TRBV6-6 to TRBJ1-3; unclear D gene. Trimming removed 4 bases at V and 0 bases at J, with 10 bases between. Germline-derived CDR1 and CDR2 are MNHNY and SVGAGI (reference sequence). The CDR3 is 15 residues long.